This is a list of T cell receptor beta chains from one sample in a study of human T cells and chemical hapten exposure. Each CDR3 protein gets one entry after TCRdb re-called the RACE reads with MiXCR. Among tens of thousands of distinct CDR3 sequences, approximately 10% were seen once, and the ten largest hold roughly 13%. The specimen comprised whole blood, sampled in connection with sensitization to the hapten diphenylcyclopropenone (DPC). The receptors derive from a young woman with alopecia areata. Some clones in this sample may be carry-over from other donors' samples. CDR3s include the opening cysteine and the closing phenylalanine or tryptophan. The D gene is left open where the match is weak. Size is omitted from some rows. Given values are once, few, many or a class for expanded clones.

clone_size j_call v_call d_call cdr3_aa cdr3_nt
NA TRBJ2-1 TRBV28 NA CASSLVRGGLEQFF TGTGCCAGCAGTTTAGTACGGGGTGGGCTTGAGCAGTTCTTC
NA TRBJ2-7 TRBV27 NA CASSSTSYEQYF TGTGCCAGCAGTTCGACATCCTACGAGCAGTACTTC
NA TRBJ2-1 TRBV6-2/TRBV6-3 TRBD1 CASSYQTGQGSGNEQFF TGTGCCAGCAGTTACCAAACGGGACAGGGGAGTGGCAATGAGCAGTTCTTC
NA TRBJ2-3 TRBV12-3/TRBV12-4 TRBD1 CASSGGTGGWTDTQYF TGTGCCAGCAGTGGGGGGACAGGGGGCTGGACAGATACGCAGTATTTT
few TRBJ2-7 TRBV6-2/TRBV6-3 NA CASEGVEQYF TGTGCCAGCGAAGGGGTTGAGCAGTACTTC
many TRBJ1-1 TRBV5-1 NA CASSLAVGTVGTEAFF TGCGCCAGCAGCTTGGCTGTGGGTACGGTGGGCACTGAAGCTTTCTTT
NA TRBJ2-7 TRBV7-2 TRBD1 CASSSTGGPYEQYF TGTGCCAGCAGCTCAACAGGGGGGCCCTACGAGCAGTACTTC
NA TRBJ1-2 TRBV5-4 NA CASSLAGARGYTF TGTGCCAGCAGCTTGGCCGGGGCGCGAGGCTACACCTTC
few TRBJ1-2 TRBV19 NA CASTHPGGEDYGYTF TGTGCCAGTACCCACCCTGGGGGAGAGGACTATGGCTACACCTTC
many TRBJ2-7 TRBV29-1 NA CSVVRGGEGEQYF TGCAGCGTTGTCAGGGGGGGCGAAGGGGAGCAGTACTTC
NA TRBJ2-7 TRBV6-6 NA CASSNTDPAYEQYF TGTGCCAGCAGTAACACGGACCCAGCCTACGAGCAGTACTTC
few TRBJ2-5 TRBV29-1 NA CSVESTGRQETQYF TGCAGCGTTGAATCTACAGGGCGGCAAGAGACCCAGTACTTC
NA TRBJ1-2 TRBV19 TRBD1 CASSISGGDGYTF TGTGCCAGTAGTATCTCAGGGGGCGATGGCTACACCTTC
few TRBJ1-2 TRBV30 NA CAWSIRGTQGHRGYTF TGTGCCTGGAGCATTCGGGGCACACAGGGACATCGTGGCTACACCTTC
many TRBJ2-5 TRBV6-5 NA CASSPRYLGGQETQYF TGTGCCAGCAGTCCCCGCTATCTGGGGGGACAAGAGACCCAGTACTTC
few TRBJ2-7 TRBV3-1 TRBD1 CASSQGTGGKYEQYF TGTGCCAGCAGCCAAGGGACAGGGGGCAAGTACGAGCAGTACTTC
few TRBJ1-4 TRBV5-1 NA CASSYQGKVNEKLFF TGCGCCAGCAGCTACCAGGGAAAAGTCAATGAAAAACTGTTTTTT
many TRBJ2-3 TRBV5-1 NA CASSLDGARTDTQYF TGCGCCAGCAGCTTGGACGGGGCTCGCACAGATACGCAGTATTTT